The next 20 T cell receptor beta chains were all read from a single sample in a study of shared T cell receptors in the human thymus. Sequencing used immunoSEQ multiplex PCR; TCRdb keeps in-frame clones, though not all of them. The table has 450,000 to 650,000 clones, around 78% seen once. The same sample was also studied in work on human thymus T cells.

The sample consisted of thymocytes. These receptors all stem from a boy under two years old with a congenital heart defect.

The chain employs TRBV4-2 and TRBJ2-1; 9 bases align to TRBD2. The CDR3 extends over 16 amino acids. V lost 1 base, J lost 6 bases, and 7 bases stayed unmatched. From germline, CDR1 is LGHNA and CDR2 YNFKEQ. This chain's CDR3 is CASSQGRTSAANEQFF. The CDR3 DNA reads TGTGCCAGCAGCCAAGGGAGGACTAGCGCTGCCAATGAGCAGTTCTTC.

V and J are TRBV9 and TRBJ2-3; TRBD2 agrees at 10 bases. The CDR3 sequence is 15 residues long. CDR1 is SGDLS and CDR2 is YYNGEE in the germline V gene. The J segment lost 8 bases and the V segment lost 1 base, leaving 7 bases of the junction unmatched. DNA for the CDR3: TGTGCCAGCAGCGTACCTAGCGGGAGCAGTGCTACGCAGTATTTT. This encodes CASSVPSGSSATQYF.

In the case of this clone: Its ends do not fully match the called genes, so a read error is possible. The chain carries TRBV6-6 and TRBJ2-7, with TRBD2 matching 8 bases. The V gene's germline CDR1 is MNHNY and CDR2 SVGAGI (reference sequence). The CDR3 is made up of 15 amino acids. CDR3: CASSYSFGGGTGQYF. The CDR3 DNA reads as TGTGCCAGCAGCTACTCATTCGGGGGGGGGACGGGGCAGTACTTC.

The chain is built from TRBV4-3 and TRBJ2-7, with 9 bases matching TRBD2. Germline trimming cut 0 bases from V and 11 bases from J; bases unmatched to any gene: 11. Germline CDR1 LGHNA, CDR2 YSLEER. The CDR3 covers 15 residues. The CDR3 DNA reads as TGCGCCAGCAGCCAAGAGTATCGCGGGAGGGCCTTGGAGTACTTC. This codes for CASSQEYRGRALEYF.

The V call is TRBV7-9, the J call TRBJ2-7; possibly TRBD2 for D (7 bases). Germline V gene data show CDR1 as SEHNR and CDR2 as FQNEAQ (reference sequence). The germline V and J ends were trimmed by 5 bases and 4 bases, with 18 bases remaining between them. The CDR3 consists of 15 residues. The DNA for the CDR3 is TGTGCCAGCAGCCCCCAGCGGGACACGATTTACGAGCAGTACTTC. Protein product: CASSPQRDTIYEQYF. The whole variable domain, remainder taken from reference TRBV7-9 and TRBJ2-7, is DTGVSQNPRHKITKRGQNVTFRCDPISEHNRLYWYRQTLGQGPEFLTYFQNEAQLEKSRLLSDRFSAERPKGSFSTLEIQRTEQGDSAMYLCASSPQRDTIYEQYFGPGTRLTVT.

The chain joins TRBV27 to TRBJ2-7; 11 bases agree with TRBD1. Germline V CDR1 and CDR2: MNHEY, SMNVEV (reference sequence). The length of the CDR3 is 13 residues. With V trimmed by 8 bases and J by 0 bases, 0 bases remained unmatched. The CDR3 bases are TGTGCCAGCGGACAGGGGGCCTCCTACGAGCAGTACTTC. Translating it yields CASGQGASYEQYF.

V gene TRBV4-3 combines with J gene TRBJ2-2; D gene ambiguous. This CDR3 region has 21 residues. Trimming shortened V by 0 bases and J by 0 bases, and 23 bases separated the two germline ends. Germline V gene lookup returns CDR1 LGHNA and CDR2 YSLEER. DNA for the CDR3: TGCGCCAGCAGCCAAGAGGTTCCATTGACATGGATTCACGCGAACACCGGGGAGCTGTTTTTT. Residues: CASSQEVPLTWIHANTGELFF.

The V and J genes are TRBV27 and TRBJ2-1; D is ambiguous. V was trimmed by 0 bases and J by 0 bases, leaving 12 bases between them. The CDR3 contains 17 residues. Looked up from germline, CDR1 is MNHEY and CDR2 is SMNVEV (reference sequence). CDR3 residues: CASSLSGAPSSYNEQFF. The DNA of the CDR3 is TGTGCCAGCAGTTTATCAGGAGCGCCCAGCTCCTACAATGAGCAGTTCTTC.

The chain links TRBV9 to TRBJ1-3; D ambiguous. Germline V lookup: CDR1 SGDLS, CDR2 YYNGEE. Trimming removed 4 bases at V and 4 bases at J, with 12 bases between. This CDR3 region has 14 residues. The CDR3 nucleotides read TGTGCCAGCAGCCCTACCCTACGAGGAAACACCATATATTTT. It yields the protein CASSPTLRGNTIYF.

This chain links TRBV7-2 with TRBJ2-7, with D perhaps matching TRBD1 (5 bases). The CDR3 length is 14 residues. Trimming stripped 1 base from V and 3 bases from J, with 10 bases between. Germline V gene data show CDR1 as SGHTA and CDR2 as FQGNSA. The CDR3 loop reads CASSLVPQGYEQYF. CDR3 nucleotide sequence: TGTGCCAGCAGCTTAGTTCCCCAGGGCTACGAGCAGTACTTC.

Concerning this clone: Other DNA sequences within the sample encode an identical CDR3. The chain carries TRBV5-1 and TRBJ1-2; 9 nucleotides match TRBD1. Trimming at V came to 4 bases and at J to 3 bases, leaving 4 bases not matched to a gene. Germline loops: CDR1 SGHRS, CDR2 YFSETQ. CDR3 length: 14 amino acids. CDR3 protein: CASSPRTGDYGYTF. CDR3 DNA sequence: TGCGCCAGCAGCCCAAGGACAGGGGACTATGGCTACACCTTC. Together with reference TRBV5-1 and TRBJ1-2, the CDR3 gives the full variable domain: KAGVTQTPRYLIKTRGQQVTLSCSPISGHRSVSWYQQTPGQGLQFLFEYFSETQRNKGNFPGRFSGRQFSNSRSEMNVSTLELGDSALYLCASSPRTGDYGYTFGSGTRLTVV.

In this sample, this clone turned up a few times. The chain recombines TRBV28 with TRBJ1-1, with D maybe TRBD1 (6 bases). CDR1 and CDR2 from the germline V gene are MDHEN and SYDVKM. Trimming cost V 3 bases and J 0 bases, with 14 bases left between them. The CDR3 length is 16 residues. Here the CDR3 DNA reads TGTGCCAGCAGTTTGGGGGGGGGCGGTCTGAACACTGAAGCTTTCTTT. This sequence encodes CASSLGGGGLNTEAFF.

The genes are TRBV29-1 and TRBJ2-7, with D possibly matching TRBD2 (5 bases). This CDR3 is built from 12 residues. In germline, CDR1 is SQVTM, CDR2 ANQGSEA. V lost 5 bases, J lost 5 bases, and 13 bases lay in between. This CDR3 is CSVPGPGNEQYF. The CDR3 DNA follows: TGCAGCGTTCCCGGTCCGGGGAACGAGCAGTACTTC.

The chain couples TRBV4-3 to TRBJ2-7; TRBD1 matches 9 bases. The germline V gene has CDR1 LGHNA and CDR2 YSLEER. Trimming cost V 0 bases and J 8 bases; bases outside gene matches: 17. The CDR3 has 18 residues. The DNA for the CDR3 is TGCGCCAGCAGCCAAGAAATCCCGGGCGGACAGGGGTTTTTTAAGCAGTACTTC. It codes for CASSQEIPGGQGFFKQYF.

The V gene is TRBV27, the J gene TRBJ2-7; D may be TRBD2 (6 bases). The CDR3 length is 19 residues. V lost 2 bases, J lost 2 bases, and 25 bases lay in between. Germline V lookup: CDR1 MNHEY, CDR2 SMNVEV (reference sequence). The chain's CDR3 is CASSLGGKAYSSGAYEQYF. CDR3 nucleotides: TGTGCCAGCAGTTTAGGGGGAAAGGCCTACTCTTCGGGGGCCTACGAGCAGTACTTC.

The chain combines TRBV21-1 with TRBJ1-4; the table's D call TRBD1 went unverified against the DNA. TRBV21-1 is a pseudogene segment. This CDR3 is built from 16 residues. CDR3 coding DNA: TGTGCCAGCAGCAAAGGTGGGACAGGGGGCCATGAAAAACTGTTTTTT. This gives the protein CASSKGGTGGHEKLFF.

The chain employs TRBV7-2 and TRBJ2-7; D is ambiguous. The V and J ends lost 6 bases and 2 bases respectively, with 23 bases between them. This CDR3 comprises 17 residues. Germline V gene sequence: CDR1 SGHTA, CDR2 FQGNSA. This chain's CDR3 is CASRLMGKEFRTYEQYF. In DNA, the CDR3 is TGTGCCAGCAGGTTAATGGGCAAAGAGTTTAGGACCTACGAGCAGTACTTC. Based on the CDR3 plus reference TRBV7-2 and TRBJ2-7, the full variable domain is GAGVSQSPSNKVTEKGKDVELRCDPISGHTALYWYRQSLGQGLEFLIYFQGNSAPDKSGLPSDRFSAERTGGSVSTLTIQRTQQEDSAVYLCASRLMGKEFRTYEQYFGPGTRLTVT.

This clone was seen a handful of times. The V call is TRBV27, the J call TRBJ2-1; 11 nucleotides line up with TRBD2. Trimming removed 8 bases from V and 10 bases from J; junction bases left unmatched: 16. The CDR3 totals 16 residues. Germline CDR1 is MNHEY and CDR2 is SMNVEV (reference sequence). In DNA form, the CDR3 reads TGTGCCAGCCGACTGCTTAGCGGGAGGGCCGGGGGGGAGCAGTTCTTC. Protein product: CASRLLSGRAGGEQFF.

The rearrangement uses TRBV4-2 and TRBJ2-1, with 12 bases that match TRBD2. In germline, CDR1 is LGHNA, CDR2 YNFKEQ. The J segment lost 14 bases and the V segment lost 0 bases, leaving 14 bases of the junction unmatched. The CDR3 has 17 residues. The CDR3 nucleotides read TGTGCCAGCAGCCAAGATAAACGTCTAGCGGGAGGGCCTAGCGAGTTCTTC. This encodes CASSQDKRLAGGPSEFF.

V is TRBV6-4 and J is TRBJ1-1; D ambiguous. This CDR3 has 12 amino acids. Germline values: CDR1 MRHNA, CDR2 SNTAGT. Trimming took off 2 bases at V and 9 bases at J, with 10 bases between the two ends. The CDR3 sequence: CASSDGRTKAFF. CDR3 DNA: TGTGCCAGCAGTGACGGAAGAACTAAAGCTTTCTTT.